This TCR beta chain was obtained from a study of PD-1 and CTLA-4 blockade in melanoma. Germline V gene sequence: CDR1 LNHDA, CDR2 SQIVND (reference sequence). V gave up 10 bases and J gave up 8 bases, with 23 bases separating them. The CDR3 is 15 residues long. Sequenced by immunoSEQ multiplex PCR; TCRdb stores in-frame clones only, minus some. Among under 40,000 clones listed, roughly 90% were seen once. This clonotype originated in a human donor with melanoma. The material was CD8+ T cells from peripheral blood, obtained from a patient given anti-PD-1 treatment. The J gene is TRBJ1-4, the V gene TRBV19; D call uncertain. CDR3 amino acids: CATWADGPFGEKLFF. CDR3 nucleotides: TGTGCCACCTGGGCCGACGGCCCTTTTGGGGAAAAACTGTTTTTT.